Presented here are 27 T cell receptor beta chains from one specimen sequenced in a study of cytomegalovirus exposure and HLA in healthy donors (dated by TCRdb to about 2017). Library prep was done by the immunoSEQ multiplex PCR assay. A mixture of 60 forward primers for TCR Vbeta segments and 13 reverse primers for TCR Jbeta segments was used in the multiplex PCR. This immuneACCESS table, as held by TCRdb, lists in-frame sequences with V and J called but not all clones. Of the missing ones, under half trace to an unresolved V gene in checked studies; the others have no known cause. The sample table holds roughly 80,000 clones, of which around 75% were seen once. Jointly, the top ten make up 7% to 9% of the sample. The sequenced sample was PBMCs. The receptors come from a woman aged 35 to 49 in good health and CMV-seronegative.

This chain joins TRBV6-1 and TRBJ1-4, with D hard to call. Trimming stripped 2 bases from V and 6 bases from J, with 13 bases between. This CDR3 contains 15 residues. Germline V gene lookup returns CDR1 MNHNS and CDR2 SASEGT. The CDR3 region has the DNA TGTGCCAGCAGTGAAAACTCAGGCGGGTATGAAAAACTGTTTTTT. Translated: CASSENSGGYEKLFF.

This rearrangement joins TRBV4-3 to TRBJ2-1; D possibly corresponds to TRBD1 (5 bases). The germline gives CDR1 LGHNA, CDR2 YSLEER. Between the trimmed V and J ends, which lost 0 bases and 7 bases, there was a span of 13 bases. The CDR3 runs to 15 residues. The CDR3 region has the DNA TGCGCCAGCAGCCAAGATACGCAGGGTCGGAATGAGCAGTTCTTC. This sequence encodes CASSQDTQGRNEQFF.

This chain connects TRBV19 to TRBJ2-1, with 14 nucleotides matching TRBD2. Germline CDR1 is LNHDA and CDR2 is SQIVND (reference sequence). This CDR3 has 17 residues. After removal of 4 bases from V and 8 bases from J, the junction contained 10 bases not matched to a gene. The CDR3 protein is CASSTEGLAGGGDEQFF. The CDR3, as DNA: TGTGCCAGTAGTACCGAAGGACTAGCGGGGGGCGGGGATGAGCAGTTCTTC.

The J gene is TRBJ2-1, the V gene TRBV18; 10 nucleotides match TRBD2. The CDR3 has 14 residues. Germline loops: CDR1 KGHSH, CDR2 LQKENI. The ends lost 3 bases at V and 6 bases at J; junction bases unmatched: 2. CDR3 in amino acids: CASSPSGGANEQFF. As DNA, the CDR3 is TGTGCCAGCTCACCGAGCGGGGGGGCCAATGAGCAGTTCTTC.

This chain connects TRBV19 to TRBJ2-6; a weak D match, TRBD2 (5 bases). This CDR3 comprises 15 residues. Deletions cut 3 bases from V and 2 bases from J, with 8 bases between. CDR1 and CDR2 (germline): LNHDA, SQIVND (reference sequence). The CDR3 is CASSISSTGANVLTF. The CDR3 nucleotides read TGTGCCAGTAGTATCTCTAGCACTGGGGCCAACGTCCTGACTTTC.

The V call is TRBV7-6, the J call TRBJ1-4; TRBD1 agrees at 7 bases. The CDR3 runs 13 residues. Germline CDR1 is SGHVS and CDR2 is FNYEAQ. V shed 5 bases, J shed 10 bases, and the junction held 7 bases outside the gene matches. CDR3 loop: CASSARQGTKLFF. The CDR3, as DNA: TGTGCCAGCAGCGCCAGACAGGGTACAAAACTGTTTTTT.

The chain combines TRBV18 with TRBJ1-4; 8 nucleotides line up with TRBD1. Germline CDR1 KGHSH, CDR2 LQKENI. J lost 13 bases, V lost 3 bases, and 7 bases had no gene match. CDR3 length: 13 residues. CDR3: CASSPSYDRGLFF. In nucleotides, the CDR3 is TGTGCCAGCTCACCTTCTTACGACAGGGGACTGTTTTTT.

This clone has just one count. V and J are TRBV6-1 and TRBJ1-1; the D gene is possibly TRBD1 (5 bases). The CDR3 spans 12 residues. Germline-derived CDR1 and CDR2 are MNHNS and SASEGT. Trimming pared 5 bases from V and 3 bases from J, leaving 7 bases between. CDR3 sequence reads: CASSWDYTEAFF. The CDR3 region has the DNA TGTGCCAGCAGTTGGGACTACACTGAAGCTTTCTTT.

CDR3 nucleotides: TGTGCCAGCAGTGACTGGAGGACGGAGTCCTATGGCTACACCTTC. It translates to CASSDWRTESYGYTF. The J gene is TRBJ1-2, the V gene TRBV6-1; D not resolved. This CDR3 has 15 amino acids. Trimming stripped 3 bases from V and 4 bases from J, with 15 bases between. Germline loops: CDR1 MNHNS, CDR2 SASEGT.

This chain connects TRBV7-2 to TRBJ1-2; tentatively, D is TRBD1 (5 bases). V was shortened by 0 bases and J by 8 bases, with 13 bases between the two germline ends. The CDR3 runs 14 residues. Germline lookup yields CDR1 SGHTA and CDR2 FQGNSA. The CDR3 coding sequence is TGTGCCAGCAGCTTAGCGGTCAGGGTAAGAGGCTACACCTTC. It specifies CASSLAVRVRGYTF. The complete variable domain, with remaining parts taken from reference TRBV7-2 and TRBJ1-2, reads GAGVSQSPSNKVTEKGKDVELRCDPISGHTALYWYRQSLGQGLEFLIYFQGNSAPDKSGLPSDRFSAERTGGSVSTLTIQRTQQEDSAVYLCASSLAVRVRGYTFGSGTRLTVV.

This sequence joins TRBV5-4 and TRBJ1-1, with a tentative D call TRBD1 (6 bases). This CDR3 comprises 18 residues. V lost 3 bases and J lost 4, with 25 bases in between. Per the germline V gene, CDR1 is SGHNT and CDR2 is YYREEE (reference sequence). In DNA, the CDR3 is TGTGCCAGCAGCTGGGTTCACGGGGGGGGCCCTTTTAGCACTGAAGCTTTCTTT. Translating gives CASSWVHGGGPFSTEAFF.

This chain links TRBV25-1 with TRBJ2-7; D ambiguous. The V end was cut by 5 bases, the J end by 3 bases, with 5 bases between. The CDR3 runs 11 residues. In germline, CDR1 is MGHDK, CDR2 SYGVNS. CDR3 in DNA: TGTGCCAGCAGTAATAGCTACGAGCAGTACTTC. This codes for CASSNSYEQYF.

The chain recombines TRBV7-6 with TRBJ2-3; TRBD1 aligns across 7 bases. This CDR3 spans 16 amino acids. Per germline, CDR1 SGHVS and CDR2 FNYEAQ. J lost 4 bases, V lost 2 bases, and 9 bases had no gene match. This CDR3 is CASSLLRTGGSDTQYF. The CDR3 coding sequence is TGTGCCAGCAGCTTACTACGGACAGGCGGATCAGATACGCAGTATTTT.

The rearrangement joins TRBV7-2 to TRBJ2-7, with 11 bases identical to TRBD1. The CDR3 covers 13 residues. V shed 5 bases and J 6 bases; nucleotides not matched to a gene: 3. Germline V gene sequence: CDR1 SGHTA, CDR2 FQGNSA. CDR3 DNA: TGTGCCAGCAGCCAAGGACAGGGGGCCGAGCAGTACTTC. Residues: CASSQGQGAEQYF.

CDR3 amino acids: CASSPTSGINGELFF. The CDR3 DNA is TGTGCCAGCTCACCCACTAGCGGGATTAACGGGGAGCTGTTTTTT. The chain links TRBV18 to TRBJ2-2, with TRBD2 matching over 10 bases. The CDR3 is made up of 15 amino acids. J gave up 7 bases and V 3 bases, and 5 bases lay outside the gene matches. CDR1 and CDR2 (germline): KGHSH, LQKENI.

This clone came up once. The genes are TRBV7-2 and TRBJ2-1; 10 nucleotides match TRBD2. Germline loops: CDR1 SGHTA, CDR2 FQGNSA. This CDR3 region has 16 residues. The V gene end was trimmed by 1 base and the J gene end by 6 bases; junction bases not matched to a gene: 6. The CDR3 protein is CASSLEGTSASNEQFF. The CDR3 DNA reads TGTGCCAGCAGCTTAGAGGGGACTAGCGCTTCCAATGAGCAGTTCTTC.

This chain joins TRBV7-6 and TRBJ1-6; D is ambiguous. The CDR3 covers 13 residues. Trimming cost V 8 bases and J 11 bases, with 16 bases left between them. Germline-derived CDR1 and CDR2 are SGHVS and FNYEAQ. The CDR3 DNA is TGTGCCAGCGCGGCGCTCCCCTACGCACCCCTCCACTTT. Protein sequence: CASAALPYAPLHF.

The V gene is TRBV6-6, the J gene TRBJ1-4; 7 bases match TRBD1. Unmatched junction bases numbered 8, after V lost 6 bases and J lost 7 bases. The V gene's germline CDR1 is MNHNY and CDR2 SVGAGI (reference sequence). The CDR3 has 14 residues. The CDR3 DNA reads TGTGCCAGCAGATTAGGACAGGCGGGTGAAAAACTGTTTTTT. This codes for CASRLGQAGEKLFF.

V gene TRBV28 combines with J gene TRBJ2-3; 7 bases match TRBD2. The CDR3 runs to 16 residues. CDR1 and CDR2 from the germline V gene are MDHEN and SYDVKM. The ends lost 3 bases at V and 5 bases at J; junction bases unmatched: 11. CDR3 amino acids: CASSFRAGVYEDTQYF. CDR3 in DNA: TGTGCCAGCAGTTTTCGGGCGGGAGTTTATGAAGATACGCAGTATTTT. The full variable domain, in which reference TRBV28 and TRBJ2-3 provide the parts outside the CDR3, is DVKVTQSSRYLVKRTGEKVFLECVQDMDHENMFWYRQDPGLGLRLIYFSYDVKMKEKGDIPEGYSVSREKKERFSLILESASTNQTSMYLCASSFRAGVYEDTQYFGPGTRLTVL.

The chain recombines TRBV19 with TRBJ1-1, with a weak D call TRBD1 (6 bases). Germline CDR1 LNHDA, CDR2 SQIVND (reference sequence). This CDR3 contains 10 residues. In nucleotides, the CDR3 is TGTAGAACAGGGCGGACTGAAGCTTTCTTT. This gives the protein CRTGRTEAFF.

This chain uses TRBV9 with TRBJ2-3; 9 bases match TRBD2. Trimming took 3 bases from V and 1 from J; bases not matched to a gene: 3. Germline V gene lookup returns CDR1 SGDLS and CDR2 YYNGEE. The CDR3 spans 15 residues. CDR3 residues: CASSGSSGGTDTQYF. Written as DNA, the CDR3 is TGTGCCAGCAGCGGCTCTAGCGGGGGCACAGATACGCAGTATTTT. Full variable domain (outside the CDR3, taken from reference TRBV9 and TRBJ2-3): DSGVTQTPKHLITATGQRVTLRCSPRSGDLSVYWYQQSLDQGLQFLIQYYNGEERAKGNILERFSAQQFPDLHSELNLSSLELGDSALYFCASSGSSGGTDTQYFGPGTRLTVL.

The chain recombines TRBV2 with TRBJ2-2; the match to TRBD2 covers 10 bases. V lost 7 bases to trimming and J lost 1 base; unmatched junction nucleotides: 3. Germline V gene lookup returns CDR1 SNHLY and CDR2 FYNNEI. This CDR3 comprises 15 residues. CDR3: CASNLAGGNTGELFF. DNA for the CDR3: TGTGCCAGCAACTTAGCGGGGGGGAACACCGGGGAGCTGTTTTTT.

This clone was observed a few times. The chain has TRBV25-1 and TRBJ1-1; D is unclear. With 0 bases removed from V and 0 bases from J, the gap between germline ends came to 17 bases. The CDR3 totals 18 residues. Germline V lookup: CDR1 MGHDK, CDR2 SYGVNS. CDR3 DNA sequence: TGTGCCAGCAGTGAATATTTTACAACAGCCCAATTGAACACTGAAGCTTTCTTT. Translated, it gives CASSEYFTTAQLNTEAFF.

This chain connects TRBV30 to TRBJ2-1, with 14 bases fitting TRBD2. The CDR3 has 15 residues. Germline loops: CDR1 GTSNPN, CDR2 SVGIG (reference sequence). V dropped 5 bases and J dropped 9; count of bases not matched to a gene: 9. The CDR3 region has the DNA TGTGCCTGGGAGGGTGGGACTAGCGGGGGCAGTGAGCAGTTCTTC. It encodes CAWEGGTSGGSEQFF.

The rearrangement joins TRBV11-2 to TRBJ1-1, with D possibly being TRBD1 (6 bases). This CDR3 spans 14 amino acids. Looked up from germline, CDR1 is SGHAT and CDR2 is FQNNGV. V was shortened by 4 bases and J by 0 bases, with 9 bases between the two germline ends. The CDR3 DNA is TGTGCCAGCAGCTCCGACAGGATGAACACTGAAGCTTTCTTT. This encodes CASSSDRMNTEAFF.

Only a few counts were recorded for this clone. The chain recombines TRBV6-6 with TRBJ1-2, with D unclear. Germline CDR1 reads MNHNY; CDR2 reads SVGAGI (reference sequence). The V end was cut by 7 bases, the J end by 0 bases, with 6 bases between. This CDR3 has 12 residues. CDR3 sequence (DNA): TGTGCCAGCACGGGAGCTAACTATGGCTACACCTTC. Protein sequence: CASTGANYGYTF.

V is TRBV27 and J is TRBJ1-2; 9 bases agree with TRBD1. V lost 4 bases and J lost 4; bases outside the gene matches: 10. The CDR3 contains 16 residues. Germline CDR1 reads MNHEY; CDR2 reads SMNVEV (reference sequence). The CDR3 spells CASSSQTGGGGYGYTF. The DNA for the CDR3 is TGTGCCAGCAGTTCACAGACAGGGGGAGGGGGCTATGGCTACACCTTC.